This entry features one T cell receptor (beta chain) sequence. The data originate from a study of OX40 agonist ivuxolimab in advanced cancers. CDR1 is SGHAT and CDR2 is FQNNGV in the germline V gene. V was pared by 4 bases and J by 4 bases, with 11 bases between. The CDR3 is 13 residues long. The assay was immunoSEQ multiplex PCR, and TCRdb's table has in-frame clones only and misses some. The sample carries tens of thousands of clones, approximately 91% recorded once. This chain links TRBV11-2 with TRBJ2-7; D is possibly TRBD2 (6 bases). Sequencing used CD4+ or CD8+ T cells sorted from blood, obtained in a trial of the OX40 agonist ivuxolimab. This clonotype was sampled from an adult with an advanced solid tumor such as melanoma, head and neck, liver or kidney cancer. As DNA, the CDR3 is TGTGCCAGCAGCTCCGCGGCGGGGTACGAGCAGTACTTC. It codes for CASSSAAGYEQYF.